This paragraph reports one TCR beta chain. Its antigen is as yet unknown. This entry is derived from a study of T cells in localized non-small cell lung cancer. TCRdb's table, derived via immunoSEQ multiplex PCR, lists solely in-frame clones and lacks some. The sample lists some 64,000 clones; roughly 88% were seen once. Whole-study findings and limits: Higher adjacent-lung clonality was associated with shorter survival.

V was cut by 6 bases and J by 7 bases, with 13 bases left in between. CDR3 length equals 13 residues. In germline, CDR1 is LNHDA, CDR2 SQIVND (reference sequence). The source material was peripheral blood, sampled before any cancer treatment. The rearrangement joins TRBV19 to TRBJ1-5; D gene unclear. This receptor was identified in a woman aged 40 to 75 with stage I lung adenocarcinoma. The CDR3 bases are TGTGCCAGTAGCCCGTCGATGGGCCAGCCCCAGCATTTT. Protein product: CASSPSMGQPQHF.